The clone carrying this T cell receptor beta chain was detected only a few times. Its cognate antigen is unknown. Use of 60 Vbeta and 13 Jbeta primers characterized the PCR. Per the original data handling: A later analysis tallied 80 million to 100 million unique TCR beta chains, 9.5 million to 14 million of them shared. Sequenced by immunoSEQ multiplex PCR; TCRdb stores in-frame clones only, minus some. The V and J calls and clone size were taken over from that table, and D and trimming were inferred from the DNA. The sample records under 150,000 clones, about 76% being singletons. The CDR3 spans 13 residues. The germline V gene has CDR1 LNHNV and CDR2 YYDKDF (reference sequence). Trimming cost V 4 bases and J 7 bases; bases outside gene matches: 1. This record comes from a study of cytomegalovirus exposure and HLA in healthy donors. Study findings and constraints: Analyzed later, most CMV-associated TCR beta chains appeared HLA-restricted.

V usage is TRBV15 and J usage is TRBJ1-4, with TRBD1 matching 9 bases. Sequenced sample: PBMCs. This TCR derives from a man aged 18 to 29 in good health and CMV-seronegative. CDR3 in DNA: TGTGCCACCAGCATACAGGGGGCTGAAAAACTGTTTTTT. Its translation is CATSIQGAEKLFF.